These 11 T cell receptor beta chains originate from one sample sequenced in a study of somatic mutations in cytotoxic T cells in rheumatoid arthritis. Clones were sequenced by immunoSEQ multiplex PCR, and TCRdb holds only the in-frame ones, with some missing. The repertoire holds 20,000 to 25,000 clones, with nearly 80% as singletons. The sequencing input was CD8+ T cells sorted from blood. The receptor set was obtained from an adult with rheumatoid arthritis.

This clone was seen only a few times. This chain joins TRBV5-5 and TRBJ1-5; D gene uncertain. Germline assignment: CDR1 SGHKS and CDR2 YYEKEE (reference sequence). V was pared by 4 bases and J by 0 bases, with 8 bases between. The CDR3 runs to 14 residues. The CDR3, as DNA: TGTGCCAGCAGCGGAAGAGATAGCAATCAGCCCCAGCATTTT. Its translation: CASSGRDSNQPQHF.

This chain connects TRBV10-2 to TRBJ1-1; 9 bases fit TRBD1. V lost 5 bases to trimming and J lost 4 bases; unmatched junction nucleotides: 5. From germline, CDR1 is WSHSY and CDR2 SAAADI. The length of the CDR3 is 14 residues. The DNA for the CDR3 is TGCGCCAGCAGTCTGACAGGGGGTAGCACTGAAGCTTTCTTT. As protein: CASSLTGGSTEAFF.

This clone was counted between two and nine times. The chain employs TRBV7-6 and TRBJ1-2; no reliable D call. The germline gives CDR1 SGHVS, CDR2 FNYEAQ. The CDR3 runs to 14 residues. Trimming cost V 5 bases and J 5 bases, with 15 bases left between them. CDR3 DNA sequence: TGTGCCAGCAGCCCCCCCCAAACGGAGTATGGCTACACCTTC. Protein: CASSPPQTEYGYTF.

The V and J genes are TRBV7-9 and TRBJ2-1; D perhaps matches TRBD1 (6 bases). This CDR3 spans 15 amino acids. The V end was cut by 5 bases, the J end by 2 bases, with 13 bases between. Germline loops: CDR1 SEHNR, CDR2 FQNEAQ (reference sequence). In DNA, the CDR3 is TGTGCCAGCAGCACCATCGAGGGGGCCTACAATGAGCAGTTCTTC. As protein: CASSTIEGAYNEQFF. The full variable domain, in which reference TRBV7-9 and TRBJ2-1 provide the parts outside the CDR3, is DTGVSQNPRHKITKRGQNVTFRCDPISEHNRLYWYRQTLGQGPEFLTYFQNEAQLEKSRLLSDRFSAERPKGSFSTLEIQRTEQGDSAMYLCASSTIEGAYNEQFFGPGTRLTVL.

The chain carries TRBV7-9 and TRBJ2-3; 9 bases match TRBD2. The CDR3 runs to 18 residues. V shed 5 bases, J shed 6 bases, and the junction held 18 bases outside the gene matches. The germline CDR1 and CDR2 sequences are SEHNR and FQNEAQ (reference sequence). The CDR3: CASSHMALLAGTRDTQYF. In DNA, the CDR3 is TGTGCCAGCAGCCATATGGCACTCCTAGCGGGGACTAGGGATACGCAGTATTTT.

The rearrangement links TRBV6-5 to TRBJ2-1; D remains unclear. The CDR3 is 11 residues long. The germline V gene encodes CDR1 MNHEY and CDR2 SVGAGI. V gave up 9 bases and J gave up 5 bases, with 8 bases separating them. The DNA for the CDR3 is TGTGCCAGTGGAAACAACAATGAGCAGTTCTTC. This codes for CASGNNNEQFF.

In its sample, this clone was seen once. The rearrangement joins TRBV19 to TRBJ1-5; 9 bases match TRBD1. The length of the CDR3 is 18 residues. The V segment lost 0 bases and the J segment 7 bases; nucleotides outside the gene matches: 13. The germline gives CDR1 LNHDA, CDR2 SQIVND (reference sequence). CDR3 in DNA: TGTGCCAGTAGTATAGATGGGGTGAGAAGGGACAGGGCCCAGCCCCAGCATTTT. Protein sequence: CASSIDGVRRDRAQPQHF.

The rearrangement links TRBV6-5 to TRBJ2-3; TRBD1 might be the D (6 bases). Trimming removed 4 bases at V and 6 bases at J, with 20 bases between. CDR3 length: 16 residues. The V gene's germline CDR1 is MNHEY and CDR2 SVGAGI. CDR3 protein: CASSSSPGARWDTQYF. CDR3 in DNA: TGTGCCAGCAGTTCCTCCCCAGGGGCCCGGTGGGATACGCAGTATTTT.

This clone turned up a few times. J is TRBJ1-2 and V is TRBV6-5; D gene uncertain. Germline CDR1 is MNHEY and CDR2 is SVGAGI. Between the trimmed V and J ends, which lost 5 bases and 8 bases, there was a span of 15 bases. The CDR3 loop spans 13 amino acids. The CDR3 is CASSTTRSEGYTF. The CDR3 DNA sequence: TGTGCCAGCAGTACAACCCGGAGCGAAGGCTACACCTTC.

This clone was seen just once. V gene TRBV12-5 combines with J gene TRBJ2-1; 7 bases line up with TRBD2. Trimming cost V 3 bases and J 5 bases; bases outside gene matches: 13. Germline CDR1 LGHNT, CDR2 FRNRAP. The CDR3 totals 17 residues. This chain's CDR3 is CASGFLVGSGPDNEQFF. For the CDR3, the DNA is TGTGCTAGTGGTTTTCTCGTGGGTAGCGGGCCCGACAATGAGCAGTTCTTC.

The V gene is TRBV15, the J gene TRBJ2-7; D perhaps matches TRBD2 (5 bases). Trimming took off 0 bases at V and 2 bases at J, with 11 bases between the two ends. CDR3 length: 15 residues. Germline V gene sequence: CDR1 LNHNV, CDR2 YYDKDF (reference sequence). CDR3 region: CATSREAFGAYEQYF. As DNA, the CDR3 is TGTGCCACCAGCAGAGAGGCCTTCGGGGCCTACGAGCAGTACTTC.